This record covers a single T cell receptor (beta chain). The clone's antigen remains unknown. There are no base qualities to consult, and no much larger clone falls within one base. The donors were healthy, HIV-negative adults who had no recently reported acute infections or vaccinations. Every donor was a Caucasian adult residing in Nashville, Tennessee, USA. Magnetic negative selection was used to enrich CD4+ T cells, after which naive cells were positively selected on CD45RA and the negative fraction became the memory subset. Blood was collected by leukapheresis, and PBMCs were isolated by Ficoll-Histopaque density gradient centrifugation and then cryopreserved in liquid nitrogen vapor phase. Purity and quantity of every magnetically sorted T cell population were checked by analytical flow cytometry. From each sorted fraction, genomic DNA was isolated and quantified by UV absorbance on a Nanodrop 2000c.

V was cut back by 6 bases and J by 1 base, leaving a gap of 19 bases between them. The CDR3 sequence holds 16 residues, the cysteine and phenylalanine included. Only CDR3 DNA remains: 48 bases, in frame from the first base. CDR1 is given as ENHRY and CDR2 as SYGVKD, both from the germline V gene. This sample is part of a study of shared clonotypes between healthy human individuals (dated by TCRdb to 2018 to 2021). For context, the study as a whole: The cohort comprised a couple of women and a few men aged 18 to 49 years. For each donor, three plates each were used for CD4 naive and CD4 memory, two plates were used for CD8 naive, and one plate was used for CD8 memory. To estimate repertoire size and how much clonotype sharing occurs between individuals, the study deeply sequenced the blood TCR repertoires of roughly 5 healthy adults. To increase sequencing depth and limit assay-specific biases, different laboratories used diverse techniques to prepare libraries and sequence TCR repertoires. Each donor's leukapheresis produced roughly between roughly 0.85 and 9.5 billion PBMCs.

The research as a whole found: The small number of donors limited the genetic and exposure-history diversity represented. Only blood was sampled, and tissue TCR repertoires likely differ from those in blood. Sharing across several donors was observed for 5% to 6.5% of naive CD4, about 4% of naive CD8, about 2.5% of memory CD4, and about 0.4% of memory CD8 clonotypes. Even with the large sequencing depth, rarefaction of the sorted-subset datasets indicated that sequencing was incomplete. Estimated clonotype richness was generally larger for naive than for memory subsets. Higher generation probabilities were observed for clonotypes shared by all four sorted-subset donors than for non-shared clonotypes. Pairwise subsampling led to the expectation that sequencing depth would affect the degree of clonotype sharing among donors.

TCR CDR3 regions were amplified from genomic DNA by multiplex PCR using the deep immunoSEQ assay. For each cell subset, the extracted genomic DNA was distributed evenly across all wells of several immunoSEQ 96-well plates, and each plate served as one replicate. Each replicate PCR for sorted subsets received around 0.2 ug genomic DNA, equal to about 30,000 T cell genomes. The purified libraries were quantified using a Qubit 3.0 fluorometer, sized with a Bioanalyzer 2100, and then quantified again using the KAPA Library Quantification kit. A separate single-read 150-cycle Illumina NextSeq 550 flow cell was used to sequence each immunoSEQ 96-well plate. On the study's bioinformatics: Because only junctional sequences without quality scores were contained in the immunoSEQ output, filtering matching that applied to full-length reads could not be performed. To assign V/J genes and CDR3, sequences were annotated using PyIR, a Python wrapper for IgBLAST v1.9, with IMGT germline references. Any read was removed if the V/J assignment was weak (E-value above 1e-6), the CDR3 was missing, or the read contained stop codons, out-of-frame junctions, or ambiguous translated residues. V3J clonotypes were defined as sequences sharing an identical inferred V gene, J gene, and CDR3 amino acid sequence. To compute the percentage overlap between repertoires, the number of shared unique clonotypes was divided by the size of the smaller repertoire. Three approaches were used to assess repertoire richness: RTK rarefaction, the Chao1 estimator, and Recon v2.1 estimates of unobserved clonotypes. For all TCRbeta clonotypes obtained by the gDNA method from four donors, generation probabilities were computed with OLGA. The clones in this table, taken by TCRdb from immuneACCESS, are in-frame only. Not every clone is retained; where verified, under half of the shortfall comes from an unresolved V gene, and the cause of the rest is unknown. Clone size and the V and J calls come from that table; the DNA yielded D and trimming. Counted in this sample were 2 million to 2.5 million clones; 80% to 95% of them appeared once. Together, the top ten hold about 0.41% of the sample.

The V and J genes are TRBV10-3 and TRBJ2-7; no D gene can be assigned with confidence. This receptor was identified in a young man in good health. Some clones in this sample may be carry-over from other donors' samples. Source material: naive CD4+ T cells from PBMCs. What the cell subset or site label conveys for this sample: CD45RA+ positively selected. The CDR3 here reads CAISTDKGSMSYEQYF. Here is the DNA: TGTGCCATCAGCACCGACAAGGGATCAATGTCCTACGAGCAGTACTTC.